This T cell receptor beta chain was recovered during a study of cytomegalovirus exposure and HLA in healthy donors. Donors showed nominal health when sampled, although they likely had unrecorded immune exposures. A word on this clone: What it binds is not known.

V shed 2 bases and J shed 5 bases, with 6 bases lying between them. This CDR3 contains 13 residues. Germline CDR1 is MGHDK and CDR2 is SYGVNS. Study-wide results and caveats: Presence/absence analyses assumed roughly uniform sequencing depth across donors, which may not hold.

The PCR ran on 60 Vbeta and 13 Jbeta primers. This table comes from immunoSEQ multiplex PCR, and its TCRdb copy is limited to in-frame clones, with some not included. The sample carries under 200,000 clones, 80% to 85% recorded once. The chain has TRBV25-1 and TRBJ1-4; D ambiguous. This clonotype was sampled from a woman between 18 and 29 years old in good health and CMV-seronegative. Sequencing was done on a sample of PBMCs. Here the CDR3 reads CASSEKRNEKLFF. The CDR3 bases are TGTGCCAGCAGTGAAAAGCGGAATGAAAAACTGTTTTTT.